This TCR beta chain was sequenced during a study of beta chain features in type 1 diabetes. In the study overall: Patients looked much like healthy donors when it came to age, gender and cell yields.

General study results and limits: Type 1 diabetes patients had VDJ junctions that carried fewer insertions and more deletions. For Type 1 diabetes patients, all four CD4+ subsets carried TCRB CDR3s that were moderately but significantly shorter.

V gave up 7 bases and J gave up 1 base, with 13 bases separating them. CDR1 SNHLY and CDR2 FYNNEI come from the germline V gene. The CDR3 runs 14 residues. cDNA synthesis used the whole RNA isolate, giving expressed TCRB sequences. Reads from naive, central memory and regulatory T cell samples averaged about 3.57 million. Repertoires were generated with immunoSEQ multiplex PCR, while TCRdb's copy carries only in-frame clones and drops some. The sample contains about 150,000 clones, roughly 10% of which appear only once. The table lists this clone with a few counts. What it binds is not known. The receptor was isolated from a woman aged 25 to 39 with type 1 diabetes. The V gene is TRBV2, the J gene TRBJ2-5; perhaps TRBD2 as D (5 bases). Source material: central memory CD4+ T cells from blood. Written as DNA, the CDR3 is TGTGCCAGCACGGGAATGGCAGGCCAAGAGACCCAGTACTTC. Translated, it gives CASTGMAGQETQYF.